This passage covers 21 T cell receptor beta chains from one sample sequenced in a study of CD8+ T cells in alopecia areata. Reverse transcribed after extraction, RNA yielded cDNA as the sequencing template. This table comes from immunoSEQ multiplex PCR, and its TCRdb copy is limited to in-frame clones, with some not included. The sample contains 30,000 to 40,000 clones, about 80% of which appear only once. Sequenced input: NKG2D-low CD8+ T cells sorted from blood. These receptors originate from a human donor with alopecia areata.

This sequence joins TRBV6-1 and TRBJ2-7; no definite D call. Germline CDR1 and CDR2: MNHNS and SASEGT. With 8 bases removed from V and 2 bases from J, the gap between germline ends came to 10 bases. The CDR3 spans 12 residues. CDR3 bases: TGTGCCAGCTACCGGGCCCCCTACGAGCAGTACTTC. It encodes CASYRAPYEQYF.

The V gene is TRBV29-1, the J gene TRBJ2-1; no reliable D call. Trimming took off 4 bases at V and 3 bases at J, with 10 bases between the two ends. This CDR3 comprises 13 residues. The germline V gene has CDR1 SQVTM and CDR2 ANQGSEA. In DNA, the CDR3 is TGCAGCGTTGTCACTTTGGACTACAATGAGCAGTTCTTC. Translation: CSVVTLDYNEQFF.

This clone is classed as medium-sized. The chain joins TRBV4-2 to TRBJ2-6, with no clear D. The CDR3 spans 16 residues. Trimming took off 2 bases at V and 0 bases at J, with 8 bases between the two ends. Germline V lookup: CDR1 LGHNA, CDR2 YNFKEQ. CDR3 loop: CASSQTDGSGANVLTF. DNA for the CDR3: TGTGCCAGCAGCCAAACGGACGGCTCTGGGGCCAACGTCCTGACTTTC.

This sequence joins TRBV2 and TRBJ2-1; D not certain. CDR3 length equals 15 residues. In germline, CDR1 is SNHLY, CDR2 FYNNEI. V lost 1 base to trimming and J lost 0 bases, with 7 bases between them. This chain's CDR3 is CASSEDGSSYNEQFF. DNA for the CDR3: TGTGCCAGCAGTGAAGACGGCAGCTCCTACAATGAGCAGTTCTTC.

The CDR3 loop is CASRRNNFLETQYF. CDR3 sequence (DNA): TGTGCCAGCAGGCGAAACAACTTTCTAGAGACCCAGTACTTC. The V call is TRBV27, the J call TRBJ2-5, with no clear D. The CDR3 length is 14 residues. Deletions cut 6 bases from V and 4 bases from J, with 15 bases between. From germline, CDR1 is MNHEY and CDR2 SMNVEV (reference sequence).

This chain connects TRBV4-1 to TRBJ2-7, with TRBD2 matching 9 bases. The J segment lost 7 bases and the V segment lost 4 bases, leaving 5 bases of the junction unmatched. The germline V gene has CDR1 MGHRA and CDR2 YSYEKL. The CDR3 extends over 13 amino acids. CDR3 DNA sequence: TGCGCCAGCAGCCTGGGACTAGCTTTGGAGCAGTACTTC. As protein: CASSLGLALEQYF.

A single count supports this clone. This chain joins TRBV12-5 and TRBJ2-4; 9 bases match TRBD1. V dropped 5 bases and J dropped 0; count of bases not matched to a gene: 17. Germline CDR1 reads LGHNT; CDR2 reads FRNRAP. The CDR3 has 20 amino acids. The CDR3 nucleotides are TGTGCTAGTGGTAACGCCCCCGGGACAGGGCTGGATTTAGCCAAAAACATTCAGTACTTC. Its protein product is CASGNAPGTGLDLAKNIQYF.

A word on this clone: The sample carries other DNA sequences with the same CDR3. V and J are TRBV18 and TRBJ2-1, with TRBD2 as a possible D gene (5 bases). The CDR3 is 17 amino acids. The V gene lost 1 base and the J gene lost 0 bases, with 13 bases spanning the gap. The germline CDR1 and CDR2 sequences are KGHSH and LQKENI. The CDR3 reads CASSPQGWESSYNEQFF. CDR3 DNA: TGTGCCAGCTCACCACAAGGGTGGGAGAGCTCCTACAATGAGCAGTTCTTC.

The gene calls are TRBV5-4 and TRBJ2-2; D possibly corresponds to TRBD1 (5 bases). The CDR3 length is 12 residues. V lost 3 bases to trimming and J lost 7 bases, with 7 bases between them. Germline loops: CDR1 SGHNT, CDR2 YYREEE (reference sequence). This CDR3 reads CASSSGFGELFF. The CDR3 bases are TGTGCCAGCAGCTCAGGGTTCGGGGAGCTGTTTTTT.

The V call is TRBV25-1, the J call TRBJ2-7, with 15 bases aligning to TRBD2. The V segment lost 4 bases and the J segment 0 bases; nucleotides outside the gene matches: 4. The CDR3 is made up of 17 amino acids. Germline assignment: CDR1 MGHDK and CDR2 SYGVNS. CDR3 loop: CASSVGLAGGSSYEQYF. In DNA form, the CDR3 reads TGTGCCAGCAGTGTTGGACTAGCGGGAGGGAGCTCCTACGAGCAGTACTTC.

The rearrangement links TRBV6-1 to TRBJ2-1; D unresolved. The V and J ends lost 3 bases and 1 base respectively, with 10 bases between them. The CDR3 is made up of 15 amino acids. Germline assignment: CDR1 MNHNS and CDR2 SASEGT. CDR3 loop: CASSDHDGSYNEQFF. Written as DNA, the CDR3 is TGTGCCAGCAGTGACCACGACGGGTCCTACAATGAGCAGTTCTTC.

CDR3 bases: TGTGCCAGCAGCTTCCCGTTGGGTAGCACAGATACGCAGTATTTT. Translation: CASSFPLGSTDTQYF. The V gene is TRBV9, the J gene TRBJ2-3; D uncertain. Germline lookup yields CDR1 SGDLS and CDR2 YYNGEE. This CDR3 contains 15 residues. Trimming left V 4 bases short and J 0 bases short, with 12 bases between. Based on the CDR3 plus reference TRBV9 and TRBJ2-3, the full variable domain is DSGVTQTPKHLITATGQRVTLRCSPRSGDLSVYWYQQSLDQGLQFLIQYYNGEERAKGNILERFSAQQFPDLHSELNLSSLELGDSALYFCASSFPLGSTDTQYFGPGTRLTVL.

The chain is built from TRBV6-4 and TRBJ2-5, with 8 bases matching TRBD2. V was clipped by 0 bases and J by 5 bases; unmatched bases: 5. The CDR3 is 15 amino acids. The V gene's germline CDR1 is MRHNA and CDR2 SNTAGT. The CDR3 sequence: CASSDSAGGRETQYF. The CDR3 region has the DNA TGTGCCAGCAGTGACTCCGCGGGGGGTCGGGAGACCCAGTACTTC.

The chain employs TRBV5-1 and TRBJ2-7, with TRBD1 matching over 8 bases. CDR1 SGHRS and CDR2 YFSETQ come from the germline V gene. Trimming cost V 1 base and J 1 base; bases outside gene matches: 16. CDR3 length: 19 residues. CDR3 sequence (DNA): TGCGCCAGCAGCTTGCCAGACTTGGGACAGGCGAAACAGTCCTACGAGCAGTACTTC. Translated, it gives CASSLPDLGQAKQSYEQYF.

This chain uses TRBV2 with TRBJ2-5; D remains ambiguous. Germline lookup yields CDR1 SNHLY and CDR2 FYNNEI. V gave up 5 bases and J gave up 2 bases, with 9 bases separating them. The CDR3 contains 13 residues. This CDR3 is CASSTVEQETQYF. The CDR3 region has the DNA TGTGCCAGCAGTACAGTAGAACAAGAGACCCAGTACTTC.

The chain joins TRBV29-1 to TRBJ2-7, with 8 bases aligning to TRBD1. The V gene's germline CDR1 is SQVTM and CDR2 ANQGSEA. The V gene end was trimmed by 3 bases and the J gene end by 6 bases; junction bases not matched to a gene: 4. The CDR3 sequence is 12 residues long. The CDR3 DNA is TGCAGCGTTGAGGACAGGGTTTTCGAGCAGTACTTC. It specifies CSVEDRVFEQYF.

V and J are TRBV7-9 and TRBJ2-5, with D perhaps given as TRBD1 or TRBD2 (5 bases each). Trimming left V 5 bases short and J 7 bases short, with 20 bases between. Germline V gene lookup returns CDR1 SEHNR and CDR2 FQNEAQ (reference sequence). CDR3 length: 15 residues. CDR3 nucleotide sequence: TGTGCCAGCAGCGGATCCGGGACGGGCGTAGGGACCCAGTACTTC. It encodes CASSGSGTGVGTQYF.

V and J are TRBV7-6 and TRBJ2-2; D might be TRBD1 or TRBD2, each matching 5 bases. CDR3 length: 16 residues. V lost 2 bases and J 5 bases, leaving 15 bases between the germline ends. Germline CDR1 reads SGHVS; CDR2 reads FNYEAQ. The CDR3 sequence is CASSLFRGAGTGELFF. CDR3 bases: TGTGCCAGCAGCTTATTCCGGGGCGCTGGAACCGGGGAGCTGTTTTTT.

This sequence joins TRBV2 and TRBJ2-1; D tentatively fits TRBD1 or TRBD2 (5 bases each). The CDR3 consists of 13 residues. CDR1 SNHLY and CDR2 FYNNEI come from the germline V gene. Trimming pared 4 bases from V and 9 bases from J, leaving 13 bases between. CDR3 sequence (DNA): TGTGCCAGCAGTGTGAGGGCTCAGGGTGAGCAGTTCTTC. Translation gives CASSVRAQGEQFF. The full variable domain, with the rest looked up from reference TRBV2 and TRBJ2-1, is EPEVTQTPSHQVTQMGQEVILRCVPISNHLYFYWYRQILGQKVEFLVSFYNNEISEKSEIFDDQFSVERPDGSNFTLKIRSTKLEDSAMYFCASSVRAQGEQFFGPGTRLTVL.

The genes are TRBV6-5 and TRBJ2-5; no clear D. Trimming took 4 bases from V and 2 from J, leaving 11 bases between them. The CDR3 is 14 amino acids. Germline loops: CDR1 MNHEY, CDR2 SVGAGI. The CDR3 region is CASSLQLSQETQYF. The CDR3 DNA is TGTGCCAGCAGTTTACAGCTGTCTCAAGAGACCCAGTACTTC.

The chain carries TRBV25-1 and TRBJ2-7, with unresolved D. There are 14 residues in the CDR3. V was clipped by 6 bases and J by 3 bases, with 15 bases between them. Per the germline V gene, CDR1 is MGHDK and CDR2 is SYGVNS. CDR3 sequence (DNA): TGTGCCAGCAGAGAAACGGGCCAGAGCTACGAGCAGTACTTC. This encodes CASRETGQSYEQYF.